The 13 T cell receptor beta chains in this list originate from one sample, sequenced in a study of OX40 agonist ivuxolimab in advanced cancers. Clones were sequenced by immunoSEQ multiplex PCR, and TCRdb holds only the in-frame ones, with some missing. This table holds around 100,000 clones, 75% to 90% found once. The source was CD4+ or CD8+ T cells sorted from blood, collected in a trial of the OX40 agonist ivuxolimab. The receptors were gathered from an adult with an advanced solid tumor such as melanoma, head and neck, liver or kidney cancer.

The chain has TRBV11-2 and TRBJ2-7; maybe TRBD2 (7 bases). CDR1 is SGHAT and CDR2 is FQNNGV in the germline V gene. V dropped 5 bases and J dropped 4 bases, with 21 bases sitting between them. The CDR3 is 16 residues long. The CDR3 protein is CASSSRGAGEEYEQYF. The DNA of the CDR3 is TGTGCCAGCAGCAGCCGGGGGGCAGGGGAGGAGTACGAGCAGTACTTC.

CDR3 in amino acids: CASSLGRGTGRANYGYTF. The CDR3 coding sequence is TGTGCCAGCAGCTTAGGACGAGGGACAGGAAGAGCTAACTATGGCTACACCTTC. This chain links TRBV7-8 with TRBJ1-2; 8 bases are a match to TRBD1. V lost 1 base and J lost 0; bases outside the gene matches: 10. CDR3 length equals 18 residues. CDR1 is SGHVS and CDR2 is FQNEAQ in the germline V gene.

This chain uses TRBV7-2 with TRBJ2-5, with D possibly being TRBD2 (6 bases). Germline assignment: CDR1 SGHTA and CDR2 FQGNSA. V lost 1 base and J lost 4, with 13 bases in between. The CDR3 is made up of 15 amino acids. CDR3 protein: CASSLGLGPGETQYF. Written as DNA, the CDR3 is TGTGCCAGCAGCTTAGGACTAGGACCAGGAGAGACCCAGTACTTC. Looking up the rest from reference TRBV7-2 and TRBJ2-5 gives the full variable domain: GAGVSQSPSNKVTEKGKDVELRCDPISGHTALYWYRQSLGQGLEFLIYFQGNSAPDKSGLPSDRFSAERTGGSVSTLTIQRTQQEDSAVYLCASSLGLGPGETQYFGPGTRLLVL.

The V call is TRBV5-5, the J call TRBJ2-1; TRBD1 matches at 8 bases. The V gene's germline CDR1 is SGHKS and CDR2 YYEKEE (reference sequence). The CDR3 runs to 14 residues. V trimming: 7 bases; J trimming: 5 bases; junction bases outside the gene matches: 8. CDR3 in DNA: TGTGCCAGCCGAAGGACAGGGATGGACAATGAGCAGTTCTTC. Its protein product is CASRRTGMDNEQFF.

The chain combines TRBV7-3 with TRBJ2-3; a weak D match, TRBD2 (7 bases). Germline CDR1 is SGHTA and CDR2 is FQGTGA. Trimming cost V 2 bases and J 4 bases, with 13 bases left between them. The CDR3 consists of 15 residues. DNA for the CDR3: TGTGCCAGCAGCTTAGCGGGAGCAGGGGCAGATACGCAGTATTTT. Translating gives CASSLAGAGADTQYF.

About this clone itself: Other DNA sequences in this specimen translate into the identical CDR3. The gene calls are TRBV5-1 and TRBJ1-1, with D maybe TRBD1 (5 bases). With 0 bases removed from V and 4 bases from J, the gap between germline ends came to 10 bases. The length of the CDR3 is 14 residues. Germline lookup yields CDR1 SGHRS and CDR2 YFSETQ. The CDR3 DNA reads as TGCGCCAGCAGCTTGGGCGGGGGGAGCACTGAAGCTTTCTTT. This translates into CASSLGGGSTEAFF.

This chain links TRBV5-1 with TRBJ2-7, with 7 nucleotides matching TRBD2. The germline V gene has CDR1 SGHRS and CDR2 YFSETQ. The V gene end was trimmed by 3 bases and the J gene end by 3 bases; junction bases not matched to a gene: 12. CDR3 length: 16 amino acids. The CDR3 DNA follows: TGCGCCAGCAGCTCGGGGGGTCTAGCGGACCTCTACGAGCAGTACTTC. Its protein product is CASSSGGLADLYEQYF.

CDR3 nucleotide sequence: TGTGCCAGTAGTGGGCAGAGCTACGAGCAGTACTTC. Translation: CASSGQSYEQYF. The chain has TRBV19 and TRBJ2-7; no definite D call. Germline V gene data show CDR1 as LNHDA and CDR2 as SQIVND (reference sequence). CDR3 length: 12 residues. V lost 5 bases and J lost 3, with 8 bases in between.

The CDR3 DNA is TGTGCCAGTACCGGGACAGGGTTATTGCTGTTCTTC. Its protein product is CASTGTGLLLFF. V and J are TRBV7-9 and TRBJ2-1; 9 positions agree with TRBD1. The CDR3 extends over 12 amino acids. The ends lost 9 bases at V and 15 bases at J; junction bases unmatched: 12. CDR1 is SEHNR, CDR2 FQNEAQ, per germline (reference sequence).

CDR3 DNA: TGTGCCAGCAGCTCACAGGGAGCCAATCAGCCCCAGCATTTT. Protein product: CASSSQGANQPQHF. The J gene is TRBJ1-5, the V gene TRBV7-2; possibly TRBD1 for D (6 bases). Germline CDR1 reads SGHTA; CDR2 reads FQGNSA. The ends were cut back, 4 bases at V and 3 bases at J, with 10 bases in the middle. CDR3 length: 14 amino acids.

This rearrangement joins TRBV15 to TRBJ2-3; a possible D gene is TRBD1 (5 bases). Trimming shortened V by 0 bases and J by 6 bases, and 19 bases separated the two germline ends. The CDR3 spans 17 residues. CDR1 and CDR2 (germline): LNHNV, YYDKDF (reference sequence). In DNA form, the CDR3 reads TGTGCCACCAGCAGAGATATAGGGGAATCAAGCGTGGATACGCAGTATTTT. It codes for CATSRDIGESSVDTQYF.

The chain joins TRBV10-2 to TRBJ1-5; D gene uncertain. CDR1 and CDR2 from the germline V gene are WSHSY and SAAADI. This CDR3 has 14 residues. V was cut by 0 bases and J by 7 bases, with 10 bases left in between. The CDR3 loop is CASSESIGYQPQHF. DNA for the CDR3: TGCGCCAGCAGTGAGTCGATAGGTTACCAGCCCCAGCATTTT.

This chain connects TRBV9 to TRBJ1-1, with 7 bases that match TRBD1. V shed 0 bases, J shed 6 bases, and the junction held 2 bases outside the gene matches. CDR1 and CDR2 (germline): SGDLS, YYNGEE. This CDR3 has 13 amino acids. The CDR3 spells CASSVDQGAEAFF. CDR3 DNA sequence: TGTGCCAGCAGCGTAGACCAGGGGGCTGAAGCTTTCTTT.